Each of the 25 T cell receptor beta chains below was sequenced from the same sample in a study of early T cells in non-severe SARS-CoV-2 infection. One entry per CDR3 protein results from TCRdb running MiXCR on the 5' RACE reads. The sample records 90,000 to 130,000 distinct CDR3 sequences, approximately 12% being singletons. The sequencing here drew on whole blood, taken at baseline. The source is an adult who was a healthcare worker with PCR-confirmed SARS-CoV-2 infection or an uninfected control (not recorded which).

This clonotype was seen many times. V gene TRBV2 combines with J gene TRBJ2-1; no clear D gene. V lost 8 bases, J lost 5 bases, and 10 bases lay in between. The CDR3 is 12 amino acids. Germline lookup yields CDR1 SNHLY and CDR2 FYNNEI. CDR3 residues: CASVDRDNEQFF. DNA of the CDR3: TGTGCCAGCGTCGACCGGGACAATGAGCAGTTCTTC.

This clonotype was detected a few times. This chain links TRBV7-2 with TRBJ2-1, with D possibly being TRBD2 (6 bases). The CDR3 has 15 amino acids. Looked up from germline, CDR1 is SGHTA and CDR2 is FQGNSA. V shed 10 bases and J shed 0 bases, with 16 bases lying between them. The CDR3 region has the DNA TGTGCCACCTCCGGGACTTCAAGCTCCTACAATGAGCAGTTCTTC. This codes for CATSGTSSSYNEQFF.

This clonotype was seen more than once but under ten times. CDR3 sequence reads: CASSYSRIITEAFF. Here the CDR3 DNA reads TGTGCCAGCAGTTACTCCCGGATCATTACTGAAGCTTTCTTT. This chain joins TRBV6-5 and TRBJ1-1; no reliable D call. V shed 0 bases and J shed 5 bases, with 10 bases lying between them. This CDR3 contains 14 residues. Germline CDR1 MNHEY, CDR2 SVGAGI.

The chain has TRBV12-3 or TRBV12-4 and TRBJ2-4; 7 bases fit TRBD1. Losses at the gene ends were 5 bases for V and 5 bases for J; bases not matched to a gene: 6. This CDR3 is 14 amino acids long. CDR3 nucleotides: TGTGCCAGCAGTATCCGGACAGGAGAAAACATTCAGTACTTC. It yields the protein CASSIRTGENIQYF.

This clonotype has just a few counts. This sequence joins TRBV10-2 and TRBJ2-3, with 8 positions matching TRBD1. Germline CDR1 and CDR2: WSHSY and SAAADI. V shed 8 bases, J shed 3 bases, and the junction held 7 bases outside the gene matches. CDR3 length: 14 amino acids. CDR3 sequence: CASSRQGRTDTQYF. CDR3 nucleotide sequence: TGCGCCAGCTCTAGACAGGGGAGGACAGATACGCAGTATTTT.

In its sample, this clonotype was seen many times. The J gene is TRBJ1-1, the V gene TRBV20-1; D is ambiguous. Deletions cut 1 base from V and 4 bases from J, with 13 bases between. Germline CDR1 and CDR2: DFQATT and SNEGSKA (reference sequence). The CDR3 spans 14 residues. CDR3 sequence (DNA): TGCAGTGCTAGAGGGGTGGCGGTGGGCACTGAAGCTTTCTTT. Amino acids: CSARGVAVGTEAFF.

V gene TRBV28 combines with J gene TRBJ1-1; no reliable D call. The V end lost 6 bases, the J end lost 6 bases, and 11 bases lay between the germline ends. Germline V gene data show CDR1 as MDHEN and CDR2 as SYDVKM. The CDR3 contains 12 residues. The CDR3 nucleotides read TGTGCCAGCAGAAGGGCAGTCGCTGAAGCTTTCTTT. Its protein is CASRRAVAEAFF.

This rearrangement joins TRBV11-2 to TRBJ1-5, with D hard to call. The CDR3 has 13 residues. V lost 0 bases, J lost 8 bases, and 8 bases lay in between. Germline V gene sequence: CDR1 SGHAT, CDR2 FQNNGV. The CDR3 loop reads CASSLDHPEPQHF. CDR3 nucleotides: TGTGCCAGCAGCTTAGATCACCCGGAGCCCCAGCATTTT. The full variable domain, rest sourced from reference TRBV11-2 and TRBJ1-5, is EAGVAQSPRYKIIEKRQSVAFWCNPISGHATLYWYQQILGQGPKLLIQFQNNGVVDDSQLPKDRFSAERLKGVDSTLKIQPAKLEDSAVYLCASSLDHPEPQHFGDGTRLSIL.

This CDR3 is CASSLERGRAFF. CDR3 DNA sequence: TGCGCCAGCAGCTTGGAGAGGGGGCGAGCTTTCTTT. V gene TRBV5-1 combines with J gene TRBJ1-1; 7 bases align to TRBD1. The CDR3 consists of 12 residues. V shed 0 bases, J shed 10 bases, and the junction held 3 bases outside the gene matches. CDR1 SGHRS and CDR2 YFSETQ come from the germline V gene.

This clonotype was counted between two and nine times. The chain couples TRBV2 to TRBJ1-4; D is perhaps TRBD1 (5 bases). The CDR3 spans 14 residues. V was shortened by 5 bases and J by 7 bases, with 14 bases between the two germline ends. Germline CDR1 is SNHLY and CDR2 is FYNNEI. CDR3 nucleotides: TGTGCCAGCAGTCCGGGACTGGCGTTTGAAAAACTGTTTTTT. Translated: CASSPGLAFEKLFF.

There are a few counts of this clonotype. The chain uses TRBV5-5 and TRBJ2-7; the D is unclear. Germline V gene lookup returns CDR1 SGHKS and CDR2 YYEKEE (reference sequence). Deletions cut 2 bases from V and 2 bases from J, with 5 bases between. The CDR3 length is 12 residues. The CDR3 nucleotides are TGTGCCAGCAGCTTTGGTCCCTACGAGCAGTACTTC. It is translated as CASSFGPYEQYF.

The CDR3 sequence is CASRGTRSGANVLTF. The CDR3 nucleotides read TGTGCCAGCAGGGGCACCCGCTCTGGGGCCAACGTCCTGACTTTC. V gene TRBV28 combines with J gene TRBJ2-6, with D uncertain. Germline V gene sequence: CDR1 MDHEN, CDR2 SYDVKM. CDR3 length equals 15 residues. V gave up 6 bases and J gave up 0 bases, with 9 bases separating them. The whole variable domain, remainder taken from reference TRBV28 and TRBJ2-6, is DVKVTQSSRYLVKRTGEKVFLECVQDMDHENMFWYRQDPGLGLRLIYFSYDVKMKEKGDIPEGYSVSREKKERFSLILESASTNQTSMYLCASRGTRSGANVLTFGAGSRLTVL.

The V and J genes are TRBV2 and TRBJ2-7; weak D call: TRBD1 (6 bases). The V gene's germline CDR1 is SNHLY and CDR2 FYNNEI. The CDR3 extends over 15 amino acids. Trimming took 2 bases from V and 4 from J, leaving 15 bases between them. The CDR3 reads CASSEHAGAEYEQYF. As DNA, the CDR3 is TGTGCCAGCAGTGAACACGCAGGGGCAGAATACGAGCAGTACTTC.

V gene TRBV7-9 combines with J gene TRBJ2-2, with a weak D call TRBD2 (6 bases). With 7 bases removed from V and 2 bases from J, the gap between germline ends came to 14 bases. CDR1 is SEHNR, CDR2 FQNEAQ, per germline (reference sequence). The CDR3 length is 15 residues. The CDR3 DNA reads as TGTGCCAGCACCGCTGGGGACTCAAACACCGGGGAGCTGTTTTTT. Protein: CASTAGDSNTGELFF.

This clonotype was found many times. The genes are TRBV4-1 and TRBJ1-2; 7 bases map to TRBD1. This CDR3 region has 15 residues. The junction had 5 bases not matched to a gene; V was cut back by 0 bases and J by 4 bases. Germline V gives CDR1 MGHRA, CDR2 YSYEKL. The CDR3 reads CASSQERGDSYGYTF. The CDR3 bases are TGCGCCAGCAGCCAAGAGAGGGGGGACAGCTATGGCTACACCTTC.

This clonotype was recorded many times. The J gene is TRBJ2-3, the V gene TRBV6-2 or TRBV6-3, with TRBD2 matching 14 bases. CDR3 length: 17 amino acids. In germline, CDR1 is MNHEY, CDR2 SVGEGT. The V and J ends lost 5 bases and 4 bases, in that order; junction bases with no gene match: 8. CDR3 bases: TGTGCCAGCAGTCCTGGACTAGCGGGAGGTCGGGCAGATACGCAGTATTTT. Protein: CASSPGLAGGRADTQYF.

This clonotype was observed a handful of times. V and J are TRBV28 and TRBJ2-1; the match to TRBD2 covers 9 bases. After removal of 3 bases from V and 7 bases from J, the junction contained 7 bases not matched to a gene. The CDR3 covers 15 residues. Germline V CDR1 and CDR2: MDHEN, SYDVKM. This CDR3 reads CASSFGGRVLNEQFF. The CDR3, as DNA: TGTGCCAGCAGTTTTGGCGGGAGGGTCTTGAATGAGCAGTTCTTC.

This clonotype was detected a few times. The chain combines TRBV12-5 with TRBJ1-1; tentatively, D is TRBD1 (5 bases). Trimming shortened V by 6 bases and J by 0 bases, and 11 bases separated the two germline ends. In germline, CDR1 is LGHNT, CDR2 FRNRAP. The CDR3 consists of 14 residues. Written as DNA, the CDR3 is TGTGCTAGTGGCCCCGGGGCTCTGAACACTGAAGCTTTCTTT. It translates to CASGPGALNTEAFF.

The chain carries TRBV7-9 and TRBJ2-1, with D tentatively TRBD2 (6 bases). Germline V CDR1 and CDR2: SEHNR, FQNEAQ (reference sequence). CDR3 length: 18 amino acids. V was trimmed by 4 bases and J by 9 bases, leaving 28 bases between them. The DNA for the CDR3 is TGTGCCAGCAGCTCCCCTAGGGAAGGCGGGACCCGAACCTTTGAGCAGTTCTTC. Its translation: CASSSPREGGTRTFEQFF.

This clonotype was recorded at least ten times. The chain couples TRBV2 to TRBJ1-1; a possible D gene is TRBD1 (5 bases). Germline V gene lookup returns CDR1 SNHLY and CDR2 FYNNEI. The CDR3 runs 14 residues. Trimming cost V 4 bases and J 3 bases, with 12 bases left between them. The CDR3 here is CASSVKGGDTEAFF. The CDR3 region has the DNA TGTGCCAGCAGTGTAAAGGGAGGGGACACTGAAGCTTTCTTT.

V and J are TRBV28 and TRBJ2-7, with TRBD2 matching 8 bases. The CDR3 contains 15 residues. CDR1 is MDHEN and CDR2 is SYDVKM in the germline V gene. V was pared by 1 base and J by 0 bases, with 2 bases of the junction left unmatched. This CDR3 is CASSLYGTSSYEQYF. CDR3 DNA: TGTGCCAGCAGTTTATACGGGACTAGCTCCTACGAGCAGTACTTC.

Many counts were recorded for this clonotype. This rearrangement joins TRBV5-6 to TRBJ2-7, with 9 bases aligning to TRBD1. This CDR3 is built from 13 residues. J gave up 7 bases and V 4 bases, and 6 bases lay outside the gene matches. CDR1 and CDR2 (germline): SGHDT, YYEEEE. The CDR3 loop is CASSRFGQGEQYF. The CDR3 DNA reads as TGTGCCAGCAGCCGATTCGGACAGGGGGAGCAGTACTTC.

This clonotype was detected ten times or more. J is TRBJ2-2 and V is TRBV20-1; 9 positions match TRBD2. Per germline, CDR1 DFQATT and CDR2 SNEGSKA (reference sequence). The CDR3 contains 14 residues. V trimming: 1 base; J trimming: 5 bases; junction bases outside the gene matches: 2. This chain's CDR3 is CSARGLAGTGELFF. The CDR3 DNA sequence: TGCAGTGCTAGAGGTCTAGCGGGAACCGGGGAGCTGTTTTTT.

As regards this clonotype: One end of the junction fails to match germline, which may point to a read error. The J gene is TRBJ2-1, the V gene TRBV7-9, with D possibly matching TRBD1 (5 bases). The CDR3 length is 15 residues. CDR1 and CDR2 from the germline V gene are SEHNR and FQNEAQ (reference sequence). In DNA, the CDR3 is TGTGTCAGCATCACAGGAGTAGACTCCTACAATGAGCAGTTCTTC. It translates to CVSITGVDSYNEQFF.

The CDR3 sequence: CASSIGISYEQYF. Here the CDR3 DNA reads TGTGCCAGCAGCATCGGGATATCCTACGAGCAGTACTTC. The chain employs TRBV27 and TRBJ2-7, with a weak D call TRBD2 (5 bases). Germline V CDR1 and CDR2: MNHEY, SMNVEV (reference sequence). The CDR3 consists of 13 residues. V gave up 6 bases and J gave up 1 base, with 10 bases separating them.